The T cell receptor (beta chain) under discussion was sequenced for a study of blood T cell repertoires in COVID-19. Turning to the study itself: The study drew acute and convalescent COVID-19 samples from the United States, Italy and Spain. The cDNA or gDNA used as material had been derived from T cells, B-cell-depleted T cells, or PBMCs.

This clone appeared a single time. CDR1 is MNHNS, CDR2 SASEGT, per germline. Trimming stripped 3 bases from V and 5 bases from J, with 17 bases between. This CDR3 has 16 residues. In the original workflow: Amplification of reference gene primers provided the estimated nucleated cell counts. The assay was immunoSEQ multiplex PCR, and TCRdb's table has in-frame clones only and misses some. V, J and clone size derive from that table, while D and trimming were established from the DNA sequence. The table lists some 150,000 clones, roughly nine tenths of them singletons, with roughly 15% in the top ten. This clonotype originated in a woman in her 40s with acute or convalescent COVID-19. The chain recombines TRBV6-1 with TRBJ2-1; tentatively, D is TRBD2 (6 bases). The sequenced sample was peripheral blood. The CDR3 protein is CASSDGTHGPNNEQFF. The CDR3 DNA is TGTGCCAGCAGTGACGGGACTCATGGCCCCAACAATGAGCAGTTCTTC.